This T cell receptor (beta chain) was identified during a study of T cell changes during pregnancy in multiple sclerosis. Sequenced by immunoSEQ multiplex PCR; TCRdb stores in-frame clones only, minus some. The sample records tens of thousands of clones, 90% being singletons. Germline assignment: CDR1 MNHEY and CDR2 SVGAGI. This CDR3 is 15 amino acids long. V was cut by 8 bases and J by 3 bases, with 20 bases left in between. Sample: CD8+ T cells from peripheral blood mononuclear cells, taken before pregnancy. V is TRBV6-5 and J is TRBJ2-7; tentative D call: TRBD1 (6 bases). The clonotype was recovered from a female donor with multiple sclerosis, enrolled in a pregnancy study. CDR3 region: CASSPGVRGHYEQYF. The CDR3, as DNA: TGTGCCAGCTCTCCTGGGGTCAGGGGACACTACGAGCAGTACTTC.